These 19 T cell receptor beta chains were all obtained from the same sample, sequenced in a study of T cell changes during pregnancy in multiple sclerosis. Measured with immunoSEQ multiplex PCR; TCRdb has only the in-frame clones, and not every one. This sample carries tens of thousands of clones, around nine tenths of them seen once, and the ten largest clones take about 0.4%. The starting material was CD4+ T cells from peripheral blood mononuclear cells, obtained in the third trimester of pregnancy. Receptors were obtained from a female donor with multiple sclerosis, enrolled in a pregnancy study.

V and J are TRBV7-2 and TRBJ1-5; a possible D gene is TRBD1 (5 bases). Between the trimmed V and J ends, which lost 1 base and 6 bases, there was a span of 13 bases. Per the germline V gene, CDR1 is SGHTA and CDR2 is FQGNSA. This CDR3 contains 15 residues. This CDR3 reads CASSLDGTGGQPQHF. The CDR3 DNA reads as TGTGCCAGCAGCTTAGATGGCACAGGTGGTCAGCCCCAGCATTTT.

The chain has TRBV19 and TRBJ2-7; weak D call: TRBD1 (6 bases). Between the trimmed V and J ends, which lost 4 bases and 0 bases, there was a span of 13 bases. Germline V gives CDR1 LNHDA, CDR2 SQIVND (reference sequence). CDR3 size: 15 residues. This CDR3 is CASSTIGGLSYEQYF. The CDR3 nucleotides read TGTGCCAGTAGTACTATTGGGGGCCTCTCCTACGAGCAGTACTTC. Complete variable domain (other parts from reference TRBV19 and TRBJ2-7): DGGITQSPKYLFRKEGQNVTLSCEQNLNHDAMYWYRQDPGQGLRLIYYSQIVNDFQKGDIAEGYSVSREKKESFPLTVTSAQKNPTAFYLCASSTIGGLSYEQYFGPGTRLTVT.

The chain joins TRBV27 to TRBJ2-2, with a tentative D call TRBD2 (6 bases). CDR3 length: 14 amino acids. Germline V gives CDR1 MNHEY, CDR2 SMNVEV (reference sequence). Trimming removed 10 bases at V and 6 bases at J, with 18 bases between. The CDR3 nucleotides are TGTGCCACCCCAACGCGTGGAGGGGCCGGGGAGCTGTTTTTT. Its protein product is CATPTRGGAGELFF.

The CDR3 coding sequence is TGTGCCAGTATAAGAAGCGGGAGGACCGGGGAGCTGTTTTTT. Its translation: CASIRSGRTGELFF. This sequence joins TRBV19 and TRBJ2-2; 9 nucleotides align to TRBD2. This CDR3 has 14 residues. Germline CDR1 and CDR2: LNHDA and SQIVND (reference sequence). V was pared by 7 bases and J by 5 bases, with 5 bases of the junction left unmatched.

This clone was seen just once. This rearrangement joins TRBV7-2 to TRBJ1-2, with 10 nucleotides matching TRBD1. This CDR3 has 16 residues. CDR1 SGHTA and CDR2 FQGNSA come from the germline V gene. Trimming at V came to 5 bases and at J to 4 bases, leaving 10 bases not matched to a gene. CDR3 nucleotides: TGTGCCAGCAGCCCCGACAGGGGGCGCTGGCCCTATGGCTACACCTTC. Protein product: CASSPDRGRWPYGYTF. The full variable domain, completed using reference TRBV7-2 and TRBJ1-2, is GAGVSQSPSNKVTEKGKDVELRCDPISGHTALYWYRQSLGQGLEFLIYFQGNSAPDKSGLPSDRFSAERTGGSVSTLTIQRTQQEDSAVYLCASSPDRGRWPYGYTFGSGTRLTVV.

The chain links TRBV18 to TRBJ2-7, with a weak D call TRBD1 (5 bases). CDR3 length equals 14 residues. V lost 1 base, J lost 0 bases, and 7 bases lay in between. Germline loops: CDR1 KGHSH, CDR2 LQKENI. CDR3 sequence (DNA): TGTGCCAGCTCACCACAGGGGCACTCCTACGAGCAGTACTTC. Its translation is CASSPQGHSYEQYF.

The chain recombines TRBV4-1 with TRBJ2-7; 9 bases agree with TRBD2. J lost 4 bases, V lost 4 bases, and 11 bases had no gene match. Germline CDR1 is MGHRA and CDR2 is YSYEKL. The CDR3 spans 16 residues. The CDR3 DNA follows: TGCGCCAGCAGCCCAGGAAGGGCTAGCGGGGATTACGAGCAGTACTTC. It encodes CASSPGRASGDYEQYF.

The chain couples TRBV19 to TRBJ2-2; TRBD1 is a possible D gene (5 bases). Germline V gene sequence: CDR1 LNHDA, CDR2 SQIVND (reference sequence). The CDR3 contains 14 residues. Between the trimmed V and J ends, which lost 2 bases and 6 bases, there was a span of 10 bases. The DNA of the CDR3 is TGTGCCAGTAGTATATATGGGGCCGCCGGGGAGCTGTTTTTT. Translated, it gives CASSIYGAAGELFF.

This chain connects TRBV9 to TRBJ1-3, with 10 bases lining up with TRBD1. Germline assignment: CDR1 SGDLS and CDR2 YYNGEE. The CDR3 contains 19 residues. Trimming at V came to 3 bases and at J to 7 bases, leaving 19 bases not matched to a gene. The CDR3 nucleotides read TGTGCCAGCAGCGATCGACCGGGACAGGGGAGTTTCTCGCGGAACACCATATATTTT. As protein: CASSDRPGQGSFSRNTIYF.

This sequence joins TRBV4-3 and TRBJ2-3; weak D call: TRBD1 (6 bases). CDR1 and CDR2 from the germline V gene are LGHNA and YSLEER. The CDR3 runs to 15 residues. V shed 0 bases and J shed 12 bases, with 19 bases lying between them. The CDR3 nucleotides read TGCGCCAGCAGCCAAGAAGGGACAACAGGTGTGTCCCAGTATTTT. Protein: CASSQEGTTGVSQYF.

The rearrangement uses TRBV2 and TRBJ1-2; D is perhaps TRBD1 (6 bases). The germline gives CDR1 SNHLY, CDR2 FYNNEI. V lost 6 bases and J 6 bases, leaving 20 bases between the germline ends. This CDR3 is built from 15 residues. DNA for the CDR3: TGTGCCAGCAGACTCACAGGGATGGGTCCTCATGGCTACACCTTC. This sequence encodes CASRLTGMGPHGYTF.

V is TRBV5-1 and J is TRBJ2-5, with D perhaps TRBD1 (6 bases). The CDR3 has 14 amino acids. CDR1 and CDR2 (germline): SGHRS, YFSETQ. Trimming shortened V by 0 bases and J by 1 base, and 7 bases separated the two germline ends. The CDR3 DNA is TGCGCCAGCAGCTTGGGGACAGTCCAAGAGACCCAGTACTTC. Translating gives CASSLGTVQETQYF. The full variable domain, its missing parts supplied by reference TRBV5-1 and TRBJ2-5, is KAGVTQTPRYLIKTRGQQVTLSCSPISGHRSVSWYQQTPGQGLQFLFEYFSETQRNKGNFPGRFSGRQFSNSRSEMNVSTLELGDSALYLCASSLGTVQETQYFGPGTRLLVL.

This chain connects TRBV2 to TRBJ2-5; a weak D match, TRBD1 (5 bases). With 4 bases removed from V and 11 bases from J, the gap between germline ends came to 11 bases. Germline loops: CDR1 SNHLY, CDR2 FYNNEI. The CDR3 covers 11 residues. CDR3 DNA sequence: TGTGCCAGCAGTGCCGACAGTGAGCAGTACTTC. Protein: CASSADSEQYF. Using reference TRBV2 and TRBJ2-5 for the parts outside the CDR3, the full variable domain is EPEVTQTPSHQVTQMGQEVILRCVPISNHLYFYWYRQILGQKVEFLVSFYNNEISEKSEIFDDQFSVERPDGSNFTLKIRSTKLEDSAMYFCASSADSEQYFGPGTRLLVL.

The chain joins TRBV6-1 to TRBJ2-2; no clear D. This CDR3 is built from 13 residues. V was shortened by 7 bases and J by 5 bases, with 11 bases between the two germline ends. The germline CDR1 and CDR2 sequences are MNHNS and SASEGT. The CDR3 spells CASTRFQTGELFF. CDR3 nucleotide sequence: TGTGCCAGCACGCGGTTTCAGACCGGGGAGCTGTTTTTT.

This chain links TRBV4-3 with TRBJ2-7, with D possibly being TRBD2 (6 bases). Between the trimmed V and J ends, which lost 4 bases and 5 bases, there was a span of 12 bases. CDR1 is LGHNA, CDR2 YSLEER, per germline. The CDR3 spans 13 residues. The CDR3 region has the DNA TGCGCCAGCAGCCCTGCGGGGTGGGACGAGCAGTACTTC. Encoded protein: CASSPAGWDEQYF.

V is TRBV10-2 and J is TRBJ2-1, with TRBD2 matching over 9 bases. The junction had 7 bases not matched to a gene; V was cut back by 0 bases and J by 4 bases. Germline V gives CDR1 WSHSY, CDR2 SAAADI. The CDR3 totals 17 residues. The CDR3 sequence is CASSESVLAGMYNEQFF. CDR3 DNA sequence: TGCGCCAGCAGTGAGTCGGTACTAGCGGGTATGTACAATGAGCAGTTCTTC.

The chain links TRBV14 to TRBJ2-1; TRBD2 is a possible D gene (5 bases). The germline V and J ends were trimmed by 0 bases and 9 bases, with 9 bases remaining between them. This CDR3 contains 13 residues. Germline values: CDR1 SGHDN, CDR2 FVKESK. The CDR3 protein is CASSQDQRAEQFF. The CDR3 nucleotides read TGTGCCAGCAGCCAAGATCAGAGGGCTGAGCAGTTCTTC. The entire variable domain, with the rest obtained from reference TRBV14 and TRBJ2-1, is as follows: EAGVTQFPSHSVIEKGQTVTLRCDPISGHDNLYWYRRVMGKEIKFLLHFVKESKQDESGMPNNRFLAERTGGTYSTLKVQPAELEDSGVYFCASSQDQRAEQFFGPGTRLTVL.

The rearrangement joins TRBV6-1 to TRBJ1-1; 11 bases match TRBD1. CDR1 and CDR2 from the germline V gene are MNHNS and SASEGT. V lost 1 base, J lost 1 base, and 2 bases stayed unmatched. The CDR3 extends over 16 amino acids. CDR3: CASSEGGTGGNTEAFF. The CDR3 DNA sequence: TGTGCCAGCAGTGAAGGAGGGACAGGGGGGAACACTGAAGCTTTCTTT.

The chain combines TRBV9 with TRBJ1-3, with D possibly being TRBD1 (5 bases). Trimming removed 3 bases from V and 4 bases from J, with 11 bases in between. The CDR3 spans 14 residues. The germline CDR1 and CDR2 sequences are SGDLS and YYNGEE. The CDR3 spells CASSGGGWGNTIYF. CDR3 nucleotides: TGTGCCAGCAGCGGCGGGGGGTGGGGAAACACCATATATTTT.